A single sample gave rise to the 20 T cell receptor beta chains below, sequenced in a study of radiotherapy plus CTLA-4 blockade in lung cancer. Clones were sequenced by immunoSEQ multiplex PCR, and TCRdb holds only the in-frame ones, with some missing. The table includes some 60,000 clones, more than 70% detected once. Sequencing used peripheral blood, obtained from a patient treated with radiotherapy plus ipilimumab. The receptor source for this set is a human donor with non-small cell lung cancer who had a complete response to radiotherapy plus ipilimumab.

This chain uses TRBV21-1 with TRBJ1-1; the table's D call of TRBD1 was not tested on the DNA. TRBV21-1 is designated a pseudogene. This CDR3 comprises 17 residues. CDR3: CASSDRGCGIVDTEAFF. As DNA, the CDR3 is TGTGCCAGCAGCGACAGGGGTTGTGGAATCGTGGACACTGAAGCTTTCTTT.

V usage is TRBV2 and J usage is TRBJ2-7; D not resolved. The CDR3 loop spans 14 amino acids. Germline V gene lookup returns CDR1 SNHLY and CDR2 FYNNEI. Trimming removed 6 bases from V and 0 bases from J, with 12 bases in between. CDR3 sequence (DNA): TGTGCCAGCAGCGTAGACACTTCCTCCTACGAGCAGTACTTC. Protein: CASSVDTSSYEQYF.

The J gene is TRBJ1-4, the V gene TRBV6-5; 12 positions agree with TRBD1. Germline V gives CDR1 MNHEY, CDR2 SVGAGI. The V segment lost 2 bases and the J segment 10 bases; nucleotides outside the gene matches: 8. The CDR3 has 16 residues. The CDR3 reads CASSYTPGQGARKLFF. CDR3 bases: TGTGCCAGCAGTTACACTCCGGGACAGGGGGCCCGAAAACTGTTTTTT.

The rearrangement joins TRBV19 to TRBJ1-6; TRBD1 aligns across 7 bases. This CDR3 has 15 residues. The V gene end was trimmed by 4 bases and the J gene end by 6 bases; junction bases not matched to a gene: 6. Germline CDR1 is LNHDA and CDR2 is SQIVND (reference sequence). The CDR3 spells CASSTARGFNSPLHF. CDR3 bases: TGTGCCAGTAGTACCGCCAGGGGGTTTAATTCACCCCTCCACTTT.

V and J are TRBV7-2 and TRBJ1-2; D unclear. V was clipped by 1 base and J by 2 bases, with 11 bases between them. Germline loops: CDR1 SGHTA, CDR2 FQGNSA. The CDR3 runs 15 residues. The CDR3 loop is CASSLESSFNYGYTF. The CDR3 DNA reads as TGTGCCAGCAGCTTAGAGAGTTCCTTCAACTATGGCTACACCTTC.

The chain combines TRBV4-1 with TRBJ1-1, with D uncertain. The V end lost 1 base, the J end lost 4 bases, and 10 bases lay between the germline ends. CDR1 and CDR2 from the germline V gene are MGHRA and YSYEKL. The length of the CDR3 is 14 residues. The DNA for the CDR3 is TGCGCCAGCAGCCAAGTCACGCGTAGCACTGAAGCTTTCTTT. Amino acid sequence: CASSQVTRSTEAFF.

The chain recombines TRBV5-1 with TRBJ2-7, with D possibly TRBD1 on 6 matching bases. CDR3 length equals 14 residues. Germline V gene lookup returns CDR1 SGHRS and CDR2 YFSETQ. Trimming pared 3 bases from V and 2 bases from J, leaving 12 bases between. Here the CDR3 DNA reads TGCGCCAGCAGCTCGACAGGAGTAGCCTACGAGCAGTACTTC. Encoded protein: CASSSTGVAYEQYF.

This clone appeared a few times. The rearrangement joins TRBV28 to TRBJ2-6, with D uncertain. Trimming removed 4 bases at V and 0 bases at J, with 10 bases between. The CDR3 contains 16 residues. Germline-derived CDR1 and CDR2 are MDHEN and SYDVKM. The CDR3 spells CASSSPSPSGANVLTF. Written as DNA, the CDR3 is TGTGCCAGCAGTTCCCCCAGTCCCTCTGGGGCCAACGTCCTGACTTTC.

The CDR3: CASSLDYFSGANVLTF. The DNA for the CDR3 is TGTGCCAGCAGTTTAGATTATTTCTCTGGGGCCAACGTCCTGACTTTC. J is TRBJ2-6 and V is TRBV6-5; no firm D call. This CDR3 is 16 amino acids long. Germline V gene sequence: CDR1 MNHEY, CDR2 SVGAGI. Trimming took off 4 bases at V and 0 bases at J, with 10 bases between the two ends.

This chain joins TRBV18 and TRBJ2-2; possible D gene TRBD1, 6 bases. The CDR3 covers 16 residues. V shed 0 bases and J shed 4 bases, with 12 bases lying between them. Germline assignment: CDR1 KGHSH and CDR2 LQKENI. The DNA of the CDR3 is TGTGCCAGCTCACCACCGCTTCGAGGGGGCACCGGGGAGCTGTTTTTT. Translated: CASSPPLRGGTGELFF.

V and J are TRBV30 and TRBJ2-7; possibly TRBD2 for D (6 bases). The CDR3 consists of 17 residues. Germline CDR1 and CDR2: GTSNPN and SVGIG (reference sequence). V lost 4 bases and J lost 0, with 22 bases in between. The chain's CDR3 is CAWNPRRGGVSSYEQYF. For the CDR3, the DNA is TGTGCCTGGAACCCACGGAGAGGCGGGGTTAGCTCCTACGAGCAGTACTTC.

This clone was picked up a small number of times. This sequence joins TRBV4-2 and TRBJ1-4; tentatively, D is TRBD1 (6 bases). Trimming removed 0 bases at V and 8 bases at J, with 13 bases between. CDR1 and CDR2 from the germline V gene are LGHNA and YNFKEQ. The CDR3 is 15 amino acids. Here the CDR3 DNA reads TGTGCCAGCAGCCAAGAGGGGGGGCGAGGGGAAAAACTGTTTTTT. Protein product: CASSQEGGRGEKLFF.

This chain uses TRBV11-2 with TRBJ2-7; no reliable D call. The CDR3 totals 13 residues. Germline V lookup: CDR1 SGHAT, CDR2 FQNNGV. Trimming pared 1 base from V and 7 bases from J, leaving 11 bases between. CDR3 loop: CASSLVSPLEQYF. Written as DNA, the CDR3 is TGTGCCAGCAGCTTAGTCTCCCCCCTGGAGCAGTACTTC.

The chain recombines TRBV9 with TRBJ1-2; D might be TRBD1 (5 bases). V lost 3 bases to trimming and J lost 10 bases, with 13 bases between them. This CDR3 spans 12 amino acids. Germline V gene sequence: CDR1 SGDLS, CDR2 YYNGEE. CDR3 residues: CASSGAGWDYTF. The DNA for the CDR3 is TGTGCCAGCAGCGGTGCAGGGTGGGACTACACCTTC. The full variable domain, completed using reference TRBV9 and TRBJ1-2, is DSGVTQTPKHLITATGQRVTLRCSPRSGDLSVYWYQQSLDQGLQFLIQYYNGEERAKGNILERFSAQQFPDLHSELNLSSLELGDSALYFCASSGAGWDYTFGSGTRLTVV.

The chain joins TRBV9 to TRBJ2-7; TRBD1 matches at 9 bases. The CDR3 is made up of 15 amino acids. Unmatched junction bases numbered 2, after V lost 0 bases and J lost 1 base. The germline V gene has CDR1 SGDLS and CDR2 YYNGEE. CDR3: CASSVEGQGSYEQYF. The CDR3 DNA reads as TGTGCCAGCAGCGTAGAAGGACAGGGGTCCTACGAGCAGTACTTC. Variable domain in full (rest from reference TRBV9 and TRBJ2-7): DSGVTQTPKHLITATGQRVTLRCSPRSGDLSVYWYQQSLDQGLQFLIQYYNGEERAKGNILERFSAQQFPDLHSELNLSSLELGDSALYFCASSVEGQGSYEQYFGPGTRLTVT.

The chain has TRBV29-1 and TRBJ1-2; unclear D gene. CDR1 is SQVTM, CDR2 ANQGSEA, per germline. The CDR3 consists of 13 residues. The V end lost 5 bases, the J end lost 4 bases, and 14 bases lay between the germline ends. The CDR3 here is CSVWRGVAYGYTF. The CDR3 bases are TGCAGCGTTTGGCGGGGTGTAGCCTATGGCTACACCTTC.

This chain links TRBV7-9 with TRBJ2-3, with 14 bases matching TRBD2. The CDR3 loop spans 17 amino acids. The trim removed 4 bases at V and 1 base at J, leaving 4 bases unmatched. CDR1 and CDR2 from the germline V gene are SEHNR and FQNEAQ (reference sequence). For the CDR3, the DNA is TGTGCCAGCAGCTACGGACTAGCGGGGGGAGGCACAGATACGCAGTATTTT. This sequence encodes CASSYGLAGGGTDTQYF.

This clone was seen only a few times. V usage is TRBV18 and J usage is TRBJ1-5; D perhaps matches TRBD1 (5 bases). Germline V lookup: CDR1 KGHSH, CDR2 LQKENI. Trimming removed 6 bases from V and 0 bases from J, with 9 bases in between. This CDR3 has 14 amino acids. The chain's CDR3 is CASSLQDSNQPQHF. The CDR3 bases are TGTGCCAGCTCGCTACAGGATAGCAATCAGCCCCAGCATTTT. The full variable domain, with the rest looked up from reference TRBV18 and TRBJ1-5, is NAGVMQNPRHLVRRRGQEARLRCSPMKGHSHVYWYRQLPEEGLKFMVYLQKENIIDESGMPKERFSAEFPKEGPSILRIQQVVRGDSAAYFCASSLQDSNQPQHFGDGTRLSIL.

This clone has a single count. This chain uses TRBV28 with TRBJ1-1; 11 bases map to TRBD1. Germline V gene data show CDR1 as MDHEN and CDR2 as SYDVKM. The CDR3 is 15 amino acids. Trimming cost V 3 bases and J 5 bases; bases outside gene matches: 5. The CDR3 sequence: CASSLPGTGGTEAFF. CDR3 coding DNA: TGTGCCAGCAGTTTGCCCGGGACAGGGGGGACTGAAGCTTTCTTT.

This clone has just one count. The V gene is TRBV5-1, the J gene TRBJ1-6; possible D gene TRBD1, 6 bases. V was trimmed by 0 bases and J by 7 bases, leaving 11 bases between them. Germline CDR1 is SGHRS and CDR2 is YFSETQ. This CDR3 is 15 amino acids long. The CDR3 DNA follows: TGCGCCAGCAGCTTGGGACAGGCAGCGAATTCACCCCTCCACTTT. Encoded protein: CASSLGQAANSPLHF.